The 19 T cell receptor beta chains in this list originate from one sample, sequenced in a study of blood T cell repertoires in COVID-19. TCRdb keeps only in-frame clones here, not all; method: immunoSEQ multiplex PCR. In the table there are hundreds of thousands of clones, around 88% of which are singletons. The sequenced sample was peripheral blood. All receptors come from an elderly woman with COVID-19, enrolled during active disease.

V is TRBV2 and J is TRBJ1-4; D is unclear. Trimming removed 5 bases from V and 4 bases from J, with 20 bases in between. This CDR3 is 17 amino acids long. From germline, CDR1 is SNHLY and CDR2 FYNNEI. The CDR3: CASSPAEGGRNNEKLFF. The DNA of the CDR3 is TGTGCCAGCAGTCCCGCTGAAGGAGGGCGGAATAATGAAAAACTGTTTTTT.

CDR3 protein: CASSYRGSSTEAFF. DNA of the CDR3: TGTGCCAGCAGTTACAGGGGTAGTAGCACTGAAGCTTTCTTT. The chain joins TRBV6-5 to TRBJ1-1; TRBD1 is a possible D gene (5 bases). Germline loops: CDR1 MNHEY, CDR2 SVGAGI. The V gene lost 2 bases and the J gene lost 4 bases, with 11 bases spanning the gap. The CDR3 is 14 amino acids.

CDR3 loop: CSVDDSGGDLSTDTQYF. CDR3 nucleotides: TGCAGCGTTGACGATAGCGGGGGGGATTTAAGCACAGATACGCAGTATTTT. The chain has TRBV29-1 and TRBJ2-3, with 11 nucleotides matching TRBD2. CDR3 length equals 17 residues. Germline V gene data show CDR1 as SQVTM and CDR2 as ANQGSEA. V dropped 3 bases and J dropped 0; count of bases not matched to a gene: 8.

This chain joins TRBV19 and TRBJ1-6; D call uncertain. Germline V gene lookup returns CDR1 LNHDA and CDR2 SQIVND (reference sequence). The CDR3 loop spans 12 amino acids. V was cut by 7 bases and J by 10 bases, with 11 bases left in between. The CDR3, as DNA: TGTGCCAGTACCCAGGAGGGATCACCCCTCCACTTT. Protein: CASTQEGSPLHF. Supplemented by reference TRBV19 and TRBJ1-6, the full variable domain reads DGGITQSPKYLFRKEGQNVTLSCEQNLNHDAMYWYRQDPGQGLRLIYYSQIVNDFQKGDIAEGYSVSREKKESFPLTVTSAQKNPTAFYLCASTQEGSPLHFGNGTRLTVT.

This rearrangement joins TRBV19 to TRBJ2-2; D possibly corresponds to TRBD1 (5 bases). Trimming stripped 8 bases from V and 2 bases from J, with 6 bases between. This CDR3 comprises 12 residues. The V gene's germline CDR1 is LNHDA and CDR2 SQIVND (reference sequence). CDR3 loop: CASDSNTGELFF. Written as DNA, the CDR3 is TGTGCCAGTGACAGCAACACCGGGGAGCTGTTTTTT.

This rearrangement joins TRBV7-8 to TRBJ2-7; D not resolved. Germline CDR1 and CDR2: SGHVS and FQNEAQ. Trimming left V 1 base short and J 7 bases short, with 11 bases between. CDR3 length equals 13 residues. The CDR3 loop reads CASSLDTVGEQYV. The CDR3 DNA sequence: TGTGCCAGCAGCTTAGATACAGTAGGAGAGCAGTACGTC.

The chain employs TRBV28 and TRBJ2-7; TRBD1 is a possible D gene (5 bases). Trimming pared 1 base from V and 8 bases from J, leaving 18 bases between. Germline V gene sequence: CDR1 MDHEN, CDR2 SYDVKM. The CDR3 sequence is 15 residues long. CDR3 amino acids: CASSLSQGGVGKQYF. The DNA of the CDR3 is TGTGCCAGCAGTTTATCCCAGGGTGGGGTAGGGAAGCAGTACTTC. Drawing the rest from reference TRBV28 and TRBJ2-7, the complete variable domain is DVKVTQSSRYLVKRTGEKVFLECVQDMDHENMFWYRQDPGLGLRLIYFSYDVKMKEKGDIPEGYSVSREKKERFSLILESASTNQTSMYLCASSLSQGGVGKQYFGPGTRLTVT.

This chain links TRBV7-2 with TRBJ1-4; TRBD1 matches 7 bases. Germline trimming cut 2 bases from V and 7 bases from J; bases unmatched to any gene: 4. The CDR3 is 14 residues long. CDR1 is SGHTA, CDR2 FQGNSA, per germline. The CDR3 DNA sequence: TGTGCCAGCAGCTTAAGACAGGGTGCTGAAAAACTGTTTTTT. The encoded protein is CASSLRQGAEKLFF.

The gene calls are TRBV28 and TRBJ1-2; perhaps TRBD1 as D (5 bases). There are 14 residues in the CDR3. V was cut by 6 bases and J by 4 bases, with 15 bases left in between. The germline gives CDR1 MDHEN, CDR2 SYDVKM. The CDR3 coding sequence is TGTGCCAGCAGCCCCGGGGGGGGACTCTATGGCTACACCTTC. Translating it yields CASSPGGGLYGYTF.

The CDR3 DNA follows: TGTGCCACAATTTTTTGGACAGGGCACAATTCACCCCTCCACTTT. Encoded protein: CATIFWTGHNSPLHF. The chain links TRBV2 to TRBJ1-6; 8 positions agree with TRBD1. From germline, CDR1 is SNHLY and CDR2 FYNNEI. The CDR3 length is 15 residues. V shed 10 bases and J 7 bases; nucleotides not matched to a gene: 12.

This clone appeared a single time. The chain recombines TRBV3-1 (or the pseudogene TRBV3-2) with TRBJ2-1; D is perhaps TRBD2 (5 bases). This CDR3 contains 12 residues. With 5 bases removed from V and 7 bases from J, the gap between germline ends came to 9 bases. Germline lookup yields CDR1 LGHDT and CDR2 YNNKEL (reference sequence). The CDR3 sequence is CASSLLGNEQFF. In DNA form, the CDR3 reads TGTGCCAGCAGCTTACTAGGGAATGAGCAGTTCTTC.

The gene calls are TRBV5-4 and TRBJ2-5, with 10 positions matching TRBD2. The CDR3 is made up of 15 amino acids. Losses at the gene ends were 1 base for V and 3 bases for J; bases not matched to a gene: 3. Germline V gene lookup returns CDR1 SGHNT and CDR2 YYREEE (reference sequence). In DNA, the CDR3 is TGTGCCAGCAGCTTGCGGCTAGCGGGGGAAGAGACCCAGTACTTC. Amino acid sequence: CASSLRLAGEETQYF.

This chain joins TRBV6-6 and TRBJ1-5; tentative D call: TRBD1 (5 bases). V was pared by 7 bases and J by 4 bases, with 11 bases between. The CDR3 has 13 residues. In germline, CDR1 is MNHNY, CDR2 SVGAGI (reference sequence). CDR3 DNA sequence: TGTGCCAGCATCCTTGGGGGGAATCAGCCCCAGCATTTT. Amino acids: CASILGGNQPQHF.

This clone was detected only once. The CDR3: CASSYSRGTEAFF. Written as DNA, the CDR3 is TGTGCCAGCAGCTATTCCAGGGGGACTGAAGCTTTCTTT. This chain links TRBV7-8 with TRBJ1-1; TRBD1 agrees at 7 bases. Looked up from germline, CDR1 is SGHVS and CDR2 is FQNEAQ. This CDR3 spans 13 amino acids. The V segment lost 4 bases and the J segment 5 bases; nucleotides outside the gene matches: 4.

The chain couples TRBV27 to TRBJ2-7, with D tentatively TRBD1 (6 bases). The CDR3 is 15 residues long. In germline, CDR1 is MNHEY, CDR2 SMNVEV (reference sequence). V was clipped by 4 bases and J by 0 bases, with 13 bases between them. The CDR3 protein is CASSSLKTGSYEQYV. The CDR3 DNA reads TGTGCCAGCAGTTCCCTAAAGACAGGCTCCTACGAGCAGTACGTC.

This sequence joins TRBV7-9 and TRBJ1-3; D is unresolved. This CDR3 region has 14 residues. The V gene lost 3 bases and the J gene lost 2 bases, with 8 bases spanning the gap. CDR1 is SEHNR, CDR2 FQNEAQ, per germline (reference sequence). DNA of the CDR3: TGTGCCAGCAGCTTCGCCCTAGCTGGAAACACCATATATTTT. Its translation: CASSFALAGNTIYF. Complete variable domain (other parts from reference TRBV7-9 and TRBJ1-3): DTGVSQNPRHKITKRGQNVTFRCDPISEHNRLYWYRQTLGQGPEFLTYFQNEAQLEKSRLLSDRFSAERPKGSFSTLEIQRTEQGDSAMYLCASSFALAGNTIYFGEGSWLTVV.

The chain combines TRBV9 with TRBJ1-2; TRBD1 matches 8 bases. V lost 4 bases to trimming and J lost 4 bases; unmatched junction nucleotides: 6. CDR3 length: 14 residues. Germline CDR1 is SGDLS and CDR2 is YYNGEE. CDR3 in DNA: TGTGCCAGCAGCCCCCGGACAGGGACCTATGGCTACACCTTC. It specifies CASSPRTGTYGYTF.

The chain joins TRBV12-3 or TRBV12-4 to TRBJ1-2; tentative D call: TRBD1 (5 bases). V was shortened by 5 bases and J by 3 bases, with 7 bases between the two germline ends. The CDR3 runs 12 residues. CDR3 in amino acids: CASSPGYYGYTF. The DNA for the CDR3 is TGTGCCAGCAGTCCAGGGTACTATGGCTACACCTTC.

V and J are TRBV6-6 and TRBJ2-2; TRBD1 agrees at 7 bases. V lost 6 bases to trimming and J lost 5 bases; unmatched junction nucleotides: 9. Germline V gene data show CDR1 as MNHNY and CDR2 as SVGAGI (reference sequence). This CDR3 has 15 residues. CDR3 sequence: CASSLDRVGTGELFF. CDR3 DNA sequence: TGTGCCAGCAGCCTCGACAGGGTCGGAACCGGGGAGCTGTTTTTT.